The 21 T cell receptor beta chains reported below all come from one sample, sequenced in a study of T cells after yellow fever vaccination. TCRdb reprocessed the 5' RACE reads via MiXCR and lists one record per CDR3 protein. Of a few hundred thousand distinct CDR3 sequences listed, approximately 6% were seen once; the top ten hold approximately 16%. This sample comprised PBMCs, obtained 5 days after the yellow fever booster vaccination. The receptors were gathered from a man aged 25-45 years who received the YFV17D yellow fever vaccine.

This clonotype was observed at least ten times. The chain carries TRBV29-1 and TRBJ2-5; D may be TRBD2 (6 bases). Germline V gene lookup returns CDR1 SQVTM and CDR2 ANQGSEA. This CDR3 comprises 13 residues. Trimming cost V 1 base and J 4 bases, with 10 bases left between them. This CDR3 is CSVEVADPETQYF. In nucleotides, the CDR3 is TGCAGCGTTGAAGTAGCGGACCCAGAGACCCAGTACTTC.

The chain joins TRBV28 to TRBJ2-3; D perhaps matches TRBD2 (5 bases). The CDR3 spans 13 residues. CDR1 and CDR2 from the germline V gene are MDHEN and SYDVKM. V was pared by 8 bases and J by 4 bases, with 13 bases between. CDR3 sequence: CASSMREPDTQYF. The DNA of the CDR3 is TGTGCCAGCTCAATGAGGGAACCAGATACGCAGTATTTT. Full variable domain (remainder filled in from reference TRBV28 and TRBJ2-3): DVKVTQSSRYLVKRTGEKVFLECVQDMDHENMFWYRQDPGLGLRLIYFSYDVKMKEKGDIPEGYSVSREKKERFSLILESASTNQTSMYLCASSMREPDTQYFGPGTRLTVL.

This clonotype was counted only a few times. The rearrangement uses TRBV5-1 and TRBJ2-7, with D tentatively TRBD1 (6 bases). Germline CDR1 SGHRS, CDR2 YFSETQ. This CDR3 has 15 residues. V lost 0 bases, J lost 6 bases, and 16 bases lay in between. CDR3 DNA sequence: TGCGCCAGCAGCTTGGTATCAGGGGCTGGAGCCGAGCAGTACTTC. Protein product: CASSLVSGAGAEQYF.

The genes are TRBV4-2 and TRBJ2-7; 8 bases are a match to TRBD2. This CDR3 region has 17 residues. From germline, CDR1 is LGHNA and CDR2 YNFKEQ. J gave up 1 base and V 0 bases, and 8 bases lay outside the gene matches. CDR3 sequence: CASSQDRSGTRSYEQYF. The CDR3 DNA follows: TGTGCCAGCAGCCAAGATCGTAGCGGGACTAGGTCCTACGAGCAGTACTTC.

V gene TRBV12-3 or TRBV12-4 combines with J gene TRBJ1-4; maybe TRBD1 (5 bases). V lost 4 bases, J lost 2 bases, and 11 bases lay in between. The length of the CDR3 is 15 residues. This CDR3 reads CASSSDGGTNEKLFF. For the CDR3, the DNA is TGTGCCAGCAGTTCCGACGGGGGGACTAATGAAAAACTGTTTTTT.

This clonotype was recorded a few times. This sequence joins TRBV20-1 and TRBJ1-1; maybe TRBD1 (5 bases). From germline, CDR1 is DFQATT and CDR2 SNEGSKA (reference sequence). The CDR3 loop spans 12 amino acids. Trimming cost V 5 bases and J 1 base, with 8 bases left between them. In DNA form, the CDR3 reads TGCAGTGCTTATCAGGGGAACACTGAAGCTTTCTTT. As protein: CSAYQGNTEAFF.

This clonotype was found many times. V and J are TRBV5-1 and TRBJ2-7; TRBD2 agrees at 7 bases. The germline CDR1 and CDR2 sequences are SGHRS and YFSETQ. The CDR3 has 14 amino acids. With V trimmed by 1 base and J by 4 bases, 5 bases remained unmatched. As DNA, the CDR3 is TGCGCCAGCAGCTTGATGTGGGAGGGTTACGAGCAGTACTTC. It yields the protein CASSLMWEGYEQYF.

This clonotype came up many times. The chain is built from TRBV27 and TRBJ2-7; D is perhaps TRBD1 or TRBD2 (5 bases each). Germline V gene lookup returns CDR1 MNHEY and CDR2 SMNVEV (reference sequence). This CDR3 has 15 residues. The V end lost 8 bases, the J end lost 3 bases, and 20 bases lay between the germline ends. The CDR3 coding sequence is TGTGCCAGCCGCAGTTGGGACGGAGGAAGCTACGAGCAGTACTTC. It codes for CASRSWDGGSYEQYF.

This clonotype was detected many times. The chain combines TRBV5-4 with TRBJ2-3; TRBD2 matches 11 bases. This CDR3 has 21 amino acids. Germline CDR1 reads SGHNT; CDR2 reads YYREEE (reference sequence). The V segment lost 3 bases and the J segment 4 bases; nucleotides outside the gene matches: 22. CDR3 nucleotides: TGTGCCAGCAGCTGGTCGACTTTACTAGCGGGAGAAGGGGGCGACCCAGATACGCAGTATTTT. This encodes CASSWSTLLAGEGGDPDTQYF.

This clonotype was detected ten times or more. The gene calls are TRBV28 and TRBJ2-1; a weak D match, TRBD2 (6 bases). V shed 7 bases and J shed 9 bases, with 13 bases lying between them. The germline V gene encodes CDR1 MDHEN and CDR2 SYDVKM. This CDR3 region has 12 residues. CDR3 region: CASTLGSGEQFF. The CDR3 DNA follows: TGTGCCAGCACCCTGGGTAGCGGTGAGCAGTTCTTC. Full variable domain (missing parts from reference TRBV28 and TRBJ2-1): DVKVTQSSRYLVKRTGEKVFLECVQDMDHENMFWYRQDPGLGLRLIYFSYDVKMKEKGDIPEGYSVSREKKERFSLILESASTNQTSMYLCASTLGSGEQFFGPGTRLTVL.

CDR3 nucleotide sequence: TGCGCCAGCAGCCAAGATAACCCGGGACTAGCTTTCTACAATGAGCAGTTCTTC. This gives the protein CASSQDNPGLAFYNEQFF. V usage is TRBV4-3 and J usage is TRBJ2-1, with 9 positions matching TRBD2. V lost 0 bases, J lost 3 bases, and 9 bases stayed unmatched. The CDR3 loop spans 18 amino acids. In germline, CDR1 is LGHNA, CDR2 YSLEER.

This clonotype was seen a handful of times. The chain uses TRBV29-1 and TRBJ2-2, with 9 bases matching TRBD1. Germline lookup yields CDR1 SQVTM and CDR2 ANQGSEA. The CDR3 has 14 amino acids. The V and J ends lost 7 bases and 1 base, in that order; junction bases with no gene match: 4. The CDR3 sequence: CSARQGVNTGELFF. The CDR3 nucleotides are TGCAGCGCCCGACAGGGGGTGAACACCGGGGAGCTGTTTTTT.

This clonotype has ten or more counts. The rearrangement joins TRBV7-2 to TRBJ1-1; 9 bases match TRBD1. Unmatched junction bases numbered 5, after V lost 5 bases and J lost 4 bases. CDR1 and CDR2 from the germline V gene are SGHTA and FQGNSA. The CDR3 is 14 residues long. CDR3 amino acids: CASSGRDRATEAFF. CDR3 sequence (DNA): TGTGCCAGCAGCGGCAGGGACAGGGCCACTGAAGCTTTCTTT.

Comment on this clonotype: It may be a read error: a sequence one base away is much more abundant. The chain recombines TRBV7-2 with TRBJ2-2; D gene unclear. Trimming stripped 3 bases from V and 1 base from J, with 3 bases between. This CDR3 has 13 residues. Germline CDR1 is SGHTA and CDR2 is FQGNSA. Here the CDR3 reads CASSFRNTGELFF. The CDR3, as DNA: TGTGCCAGCAGCTTCCGGAACACCGGGGAGCTGTTTTTT.

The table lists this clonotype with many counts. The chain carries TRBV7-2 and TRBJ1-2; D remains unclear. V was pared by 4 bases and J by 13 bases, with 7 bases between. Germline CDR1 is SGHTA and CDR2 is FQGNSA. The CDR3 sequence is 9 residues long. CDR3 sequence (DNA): TGTGCCAGCAGCTCTTTCGCCACCTTC. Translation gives CASSSFATF.

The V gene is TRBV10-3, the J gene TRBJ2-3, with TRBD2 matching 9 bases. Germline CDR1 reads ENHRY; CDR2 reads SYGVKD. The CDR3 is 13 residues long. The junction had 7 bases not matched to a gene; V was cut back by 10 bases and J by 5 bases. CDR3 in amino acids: CATLAGLGDTQYF. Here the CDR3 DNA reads TGTGCCACCCTAGCGGGACTGGGAGATACGCAGTATTTT.

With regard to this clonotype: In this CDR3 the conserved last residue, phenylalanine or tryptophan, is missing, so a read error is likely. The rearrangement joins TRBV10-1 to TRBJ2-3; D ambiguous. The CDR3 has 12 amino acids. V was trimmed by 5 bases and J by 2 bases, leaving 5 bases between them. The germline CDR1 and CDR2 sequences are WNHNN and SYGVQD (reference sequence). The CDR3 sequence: CASSRATDTQYY. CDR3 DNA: TGCGCCAGCAGTCGGGCCACAGATACGCAGTATTAT.

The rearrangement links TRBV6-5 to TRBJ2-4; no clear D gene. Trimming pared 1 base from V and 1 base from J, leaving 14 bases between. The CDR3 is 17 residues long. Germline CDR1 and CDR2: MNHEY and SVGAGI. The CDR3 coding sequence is TGTGCCAGCAGTTACTGTGTCCGGCTGAAGGCCAAAAACATTCAGTACTTC. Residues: CASSYCVRLKAKNIQYF.

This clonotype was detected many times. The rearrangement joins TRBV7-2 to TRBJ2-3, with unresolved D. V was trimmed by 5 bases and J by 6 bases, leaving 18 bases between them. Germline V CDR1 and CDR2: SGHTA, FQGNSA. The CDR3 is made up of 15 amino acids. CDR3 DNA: TGTGCCAGCAGCCACGCCATCGTAGGGCGGGATACGCAGTATTTT. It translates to CASSHAIVGRDTQYF.

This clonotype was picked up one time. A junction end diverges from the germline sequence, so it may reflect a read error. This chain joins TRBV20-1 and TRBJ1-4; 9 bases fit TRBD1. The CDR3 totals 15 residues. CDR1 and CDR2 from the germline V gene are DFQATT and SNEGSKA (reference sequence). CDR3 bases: TGCTGTGCTGGGGACAGGGAAACAACTAATGAAAAACTGTTTTTT. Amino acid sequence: CCAGDRETTNEKLFF.

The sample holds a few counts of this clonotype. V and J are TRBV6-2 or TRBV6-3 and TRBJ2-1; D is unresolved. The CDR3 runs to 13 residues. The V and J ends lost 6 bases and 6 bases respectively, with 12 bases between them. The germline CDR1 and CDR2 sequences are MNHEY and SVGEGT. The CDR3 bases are TGTGCCAGCAGACCCCGGACCTTCAATGAGCAGTTCTTC. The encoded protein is CASRPRTFNEQFF.